One T cell receptor (beta chain) is described in this entry. Its antigen is not yet known. One base away there is no much larger clone; base qualities are not given. This entry comes from a study of blood T cell repertoires in COVID-19 (dated by TCRdb to 2020 to 2022). The study in broad terms: Collaborator samples came from the United States, Italy and Spain and covered acute and convalescent phases of COVID-19. The prospective study material was composed of cDNA or gDNA derived from T cells, B-cell-depleted T cells, or PBMCs. Subjects who had been exposed to COVID-19, were actively infected with it, or had recovered from it provided the deeply sampled blood TCRbeta repertoires that made up the dataset. A freely available public database, intended as a resource for researchers studying the immune response to SARS-CoV-2, is where the repertoires were released. The samples were drawn from the first 160 participants of the ongoing ImmuneRACE study and from more than 1,000 subjects provided by 6 global collaborators. A de-identified subject ID, COVID-19 status, age in years and sex were almost always included in the sample metadata. Where available, HLA class I and class II types were obtained from metadata supplied by the sample provider rather than from assay-based typing.

The germline V gene gives CDR1 as SGHVS and CDR2 as FQNEAQ. There are 15 amino acids in the CDR3, from cysteine to phenylalanine inclusive. CDR3 DNA is the only sequence kept; it has 45 bases, read in frame from the first base. Trimming at the junction amounts to 3 bases on V and 1 base on J, and the germline ends lie 10 bases apart. Participants in the prospective study were enrolled through a virtual design, were aged roughly 18 to 95 years, and lived in roughly 26 United States geographic areas. To assign participants to cohorts, the prospective study relied on clinical history that participants themselves reported in a screening survey and a study questionnaire. Each participant in the prospective study had whole blood, serum and a nasopharyngeal or oropharyngeal swab collected by mobile phlebotomists. Over a roughly two-month period, participants in the prospective study had the option of providing additional blood draws and questionnaires. Blood samples from the prospective study were shipped frozen or at room temperature prior to DNA extraction.

The immunoSEQ Assay, a bias-controlled multiplex PCR, was used to amplify TCRbeta CDR3 regions from genomic DNA. Per the authors' processing: The number of nucleated cells in each sample was estimated by amplification of reference gene primers within the assay. Sequence reads were collapsed and filtered to measure the absolute abundance of every unique TCRbeta CDR3 rearrangement. For each sample, productive Simpson clonality was calculated by taking the square root of Simpson's diversity index across productive rearrangements. The clones in this table, taken by TCRdb from immuneACCESS, are in-frame only. Not every clone is retained; where verified, under half of the shortfall comes from an unresolved V gene, and the cause of the rest is unknown. That table furnishes V, J and clone size, whereas the DNA furnished D and trimming. A total of 270,000 or so clones appear in this sample, just over 90% of them only once. The leading ten clones occupy 2.3% of the sample.

What the work shows at the level of the full study, not this receptor alone: How much clinical and demographic metadata was included differed by source and by participant, and the metadata was provided uncurated.

Sequenced sample: PBMCs or T cells enriched from blood (not recorded which). Rearrangement joined TRBV7-8 to TRBJ1-3; the best D guess is TRBD1, with 6 bases matching. This clonotype was sampled from a woman aged 40 to 55 with acute COVID-19. The DNA sequence is given as TGTGCCAGCAGCTTTCCCGGGACATCTGGAAACACCATATATTTT. Protein translation: CASSFPGTSGNTIYF.